The clone carrying this T cell receptor beta chain was recorded many times. Its target is unknown. The data derive from a study of CD8 T cells in ankylosing spondylitis. The CDR3 is 18 amino acids. V was trimmed by 0 bases and J by 5 bases, leaving 20 bases between them. In germline, CDR1 is SGHAT, CDR2 FQNNGV. Study-level points and caveats: A TCR beta motif of seven or eight highly homologous variants appeared characteristic of ankylosing spondylitis blood.

Preparation of TCR beta libraries was done by quantitative 5'-RACE with molecular barcodes. One entry per CDR3 protein, called by TCRdb with MiXCR from the 5' RACE reads. The sample contains 200,000 or so distinct CDR3 sequences, 10% to 15% of which appear only once. The TCR comes from a female donor with ankylosing spondylitis or in good health (not recorded which). Sequencing used blood, either unsorted or a sorted T cell fraction (not recorded which). The V gene is TRBV11-2, the J gene TRBJ2-1; no clear D. The CDR3 sequence: CASSLDPQTATNNNEQFF. The CDR3, as DNA: TGTGCCAGCAGCTTAGATCCCCAGACCGCTACTAACAACAATGAGCAGTTCTTC.